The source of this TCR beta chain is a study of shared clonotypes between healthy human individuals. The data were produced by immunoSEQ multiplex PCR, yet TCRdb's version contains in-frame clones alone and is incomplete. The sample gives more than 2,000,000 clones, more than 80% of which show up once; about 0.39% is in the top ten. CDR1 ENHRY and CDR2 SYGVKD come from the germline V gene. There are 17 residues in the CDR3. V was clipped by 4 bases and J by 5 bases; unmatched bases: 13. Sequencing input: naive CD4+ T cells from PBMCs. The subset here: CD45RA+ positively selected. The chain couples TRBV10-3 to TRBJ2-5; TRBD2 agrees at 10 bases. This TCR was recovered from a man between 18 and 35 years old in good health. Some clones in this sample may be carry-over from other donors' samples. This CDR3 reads CAISVGISSGSRETQYF. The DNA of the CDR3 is TGTGCCATCAGTGTTGGAATTTCTAGCGGGAGCCGGGAGACCCAGTACTTC.